This T cell receptor beta chain was obtained from a study of T cells after posttransplantation cyclophosphamide. Study-level points and caveats: Donor CD8+ memory clones often dominated recipient blood repertoires at later times. Tissue-infiltrating T cells from skin or gut overlapped little with blood T cells. After PTCy, TRB diversity resembled that of CNI/methotrexate controls.

Profiling relied on immunoSEQ multiplex PCR, and the TCRdb table lists in-frame clones only, not all of them. The data show approximately 17,000 clones, none appearing only once, with about 0.54% held by the ten largest. Busulfan-fludarabine conditioning, marrow transplant, and cyclophosphamide on days +3 and +4 were administered. At least ten counts were recorded for this clone. Its antigen is undetermined. CDR1 is LNHNV, CDR2 YYDKDF, per germline (reference sequence). The CDR3 extends over 16 amino acids. V lost 0 bases and J lost 7; bases outside the gene matches: 8. The rearrangement uses TRBV15 and TRBJ2-1; 8 bases agree with TRBD2. The sequence was obtained from a female patient aged 30-39 years who received an allogeneic stem cell transplant from a related donor, was CMV-positive, and had no GVHD. A subset of T cells may come from the graft donor. This sample comprised PBMCs, obtained after allogeneic stem cell transplant with posttransplant cyclophosphamide. The CDR3 here is CATSRDKWREVNEQFF. DNA for the CDR3: TGTGCCACCAGCAGAGATAAATGGCGGGAGGTGAATGAGCAGTTCTTC.